The entry that follows covers one T cell receptor (beta chain) sequence. What it binds is unknown. The sample is drawn from a study of identical twins. General study results and limits: Researchers reported weaker excess twin sharing in beta out-of-frame sequences. Cord blood beta clonotypes that were abundant carried fewer insertions, and memory repertoires showed no such trend.

V was cut by 5 bases and J by 2 bases, with 10 bases left in between. Germline V lookup: CDR1 SGHRS, CDR2 YFSETQ. This CDR3 comprises 14 residues. Everyone who donated was a healthy Caucasian. A template switching step contributed a universal primer site, while unique molecular identifiers were present in the cDNA. TCRdb re-derived calls from the 5' RACE reads in MiXCR, one entry per CDR3 protein. The sample consists of approximately 620,000 distinct CDR3 sequences, over 8.5% of them appearing once. The same data also went into a second study, on yellow fever vaccine responses in identical twins.

Sequences were obtained from PBMCs. The source is a woman under 30 in good health. The chain uses TRBV5-1 and TRBJ2-2; perhaps TRBD2 as D (5 bases). The CDR3: CASRFGVNTGELFF. Here the CDR3 DNA reads TGCGCCAGCAGGTTCGGGGTCAACACCGGGGAGCTGTTTTTT.